Shown below are 18 T cell receptor beta chains from a single sample sequenced in a study of OX40 agonist ivuxolimab in advanced cancers. Assay used: immunoSEQ multiplex PCR; TCRdb lists only in-frame clones, some missing. The sample lists just under 35,000 clones; approximately 92% were seen once. The material was CD4+ or CD8+ T cells sorted from blood, obtained in a trial of the OX40 agonist ivuxolimab. The receptors here all came from an adult with an advanced solid tumor such as melanoma, head and neck, liver or kidney cancer.

This chain connects TRBV27 to TRBJ2-7; 9 positions agree with TRBD1. The CDR3 spans 14 residues. Germline CDR1 is MNHEY and CDR2 is SMNVEV (reference sequence). Unmatched junction bases numbered 11, after V lost 10 bases and J lost 4 bases. CDR3 nucleotides: TGTGCCACCCAGCCCCGAGACAGGGGGTACGAGCAGTACTTC. Amino acids: CATQPRDRGYEQYF.

The rearrangement uses TRBV19 and TRBJ2-1, with 9 bases identical to TRBD2. CDR3 length equals 15 residues. CDR1 is LNHDA, CDR2 SQIVND, per germline (reference sequence). After removal of 2 bases from V and 9 bases from J, the junction contained 8 bases not matched to a gene. The CDR3 DNA follows: TGTGCCAGTAGTATATGGGCTAGCGGGACCTCTGAGCAGTTCTTC. It codes for CASSIWASGTSEQFF.

The gene calls are TRBV5-1 and TRBJ1-3, with 7 bases aligning to TRBD1. Trimming took 5 bases from V and 0 from J; bases not matched to a gene: 11. The germline V gene has CDR1 SGHRS and CDR2 YFSETQ. The CDR3 is 17 amino acids. The CDR3 here is CASRDNLGQDSGNTIYF. CDR3 sequence (DNA): TGCGCCAGCAGGGATAACCTCGGACAGGACTCTGGAAACACCATATATTTT.

The rearrangement links TRBV7-8 to TRBJ2-1; D assignment may be TRBD1 or TRBD2 (5 bases each). The V and J ends lost 8 bases and 0 bases respectively, with 11 bases between them. Germline V gene lookup returns CDR1 SGHVS and CDR2 FQNEAQ. This CDR3 contains 14 residues. This chain's CDR3 is CASEGDRSYNEQFF. The CDR3 DNA follows: TGTGCCAGCGAAGGGGACCGCTCCTACAATGAGCAGTTCTTC. The variable domain in full, completed from reference TRBV7-8 and TRBJ2-1, reads GAGVSQSPRYKVAKRGQDVALRCDPISGHVSLFWYQQALGQGPEFLTYFQNEAQLDKSGLPSDRFFAERPEGSVSTLKIQRTQQEDSAVYLCASEGDRSYNEQFFGPGTRLTVL.

The rearrangement joins TRBV27 to TRBJ2-1; tentative D call: TRBD2 (5 bases). The CDR3 has 15 residues. Germline lookup yields CDR1 MNHEY and CDR2 SMNVEV (reference sequence). The V and J ends lost 5 bases and 3 bases respectively, with 14 bases between them. The CDR3: CASSLSGTFYNEQFF. CDR3 nucleotides: TGTGCCAGCAGTCTAAGCGGAACCTTCTACAATGAGCAGTTCTTC.

The chain links TRBV27 to TRBJ2-1; the match to TRBD2 covers 11 bases. This CDR3 has 15 residues. Germline lookup yields CDR1 MNHEY and CDR2 SMNVEV (reference sequence). V gave up 7 bases and J gave up 5 bases; unmatched junction bases: 7. The CDR3 coding sequence is TGTGCCAGCACCTTGGGGACTAGCGGAGACAATGAGCAGTTCTTC. It yields the protein CASTLGTSGDNEQFF.

The sample holds many counts of this clone. The V call is TRBV2, the J call TRBJ2-5; TRBD2 might be the D (6 bases). The length of the CDR3 is 14 residues. The ends were cut back, 6 bases at V and 0 bases at J, with 11 bases in the middle. Germline V gene data show CDR1 as SNHLY and CDR2 as FYNNEI. In nucleotides, the CDR3 is TGTGCCAGCAGGGGGGGATCGTACCAAGAGACCCAGTACTTC. Protein: CASRGGSYQETQYF.

The chain recombines TRBV11-2 with TRBJ1-1, with unresolved D. Trimming shortened V by 5 bases and J by 1 base, and 11 bases separated the two germline ends. Germline-derived CDR1 and CDR2 are SGHAT and FQNNGV. The CDR3 extends over 14 amino acids. The DNA of the CDR3 is TGTGCCAGCAGCCGGCTATCATGGAACACTGAAGCTTTCTTT. It encodes CASSRLSWNTEAFF.

This chain uses TRBV11-1 with TRBJ1-1; the D is unclear. CDR3 size: 13 residues. The V gene's germline CDR1 is SGHAT and CDR2 FQDESV (reference sequence). The V gene lost 3 bases and the J gene lost 2 bases, with 7 bases spanning the gap. CDR3 loop: CASSFTPNTEAFF. The DNA of the CDR3 is TGTGCCAGCAGCTTCACCCCTAACACTGAAGCTTTCTTT.

This sequence joins TRBV7-9 and TRBJ2-2; 8 bases are a match to TRBD2. The CDR3 has 15 amino acids. Germline trimming cut 3 bases from V and 4 bases from J; bases unmatched to any gene: 4. Germline values: CDR1 SEHNR, CDR2 FQNEAQ (reference sequence). CDR3 DNA sequence: TGTGCCAGCAGCTTTACCAGCGGGAGCACCGGGGAGCTGTTTTTT. Translated: CASSFTSGSTGELFF.

As DNA, the CDR3 is TGTGCCAGCAGCTTAGCCGACAGGGGCAATCAGCCCCAGCATTTT. Its protein is CASSLADRGNQPQHF. J is TRBJ1-5 and V is TRBV7-9; the match to TRBD1 covers 7 bases. Germline assignment: CDR1 SEHNR and CDR2 FQNEAQ (reference sequence). The CDR3 length is 15 residues. With V trimmed by 0 bases and J by 2 bases, 1 base remained unmatched. Together with reference TRBV7-9 and TRBJ1-5, the CDR3 gives the full variable domain: DTGVSQNPRHKITKRGQNVTFRCDPISEHNRLYWYRQTLGQGPEFLTYFQNEAQLEKSRLLSDRFSAERPKGSFSTLEIQRTEQGDSAMYLCASSLADRGNQPQHFGDGTRLSIL.

CDR3 DNA: TGCGCCAGCAGCCAAGTTATCCGGGTGGTACGGGGTAACAATGAGCAGTTCTTC. Protein: CASSQVIRVVRGNNEQFF. V and J are TRBV4-3 and TRBJ2-1, with D tentatively TRBD2 (5 bases). The V end lost 1 base, the J end lost 5 bases, and 21 bases lay between the germline ends. From germline, CDR1 is LGHNA and CDR2 YSLEER. The CDR3 has 18 residues.

This chain connects TRBV27 to TRBJ2-7; D may match TRBD1 or TRBD2 (5 bases each). CDR1 is MNHEY and CDR2 is SMNVEV in the germline V gene (reference sequence). This CDR3 is 11 amino acids long. The V and J ends lost 3 bases and 8 bases respectively, with 8 bases between them. The CDR3 spells CASSFSGQQYF. The CDR3 DNA is TGTGCCAGCAGTTTTTCGGGACAGCAGTACTTC.

This clone has just one count. V usage is TRBV5-6 and J usage is TRBJ1-2, with D perhaps TRBD1 (6 bases). Trimming removed 2 bases from V and 3 bases from J, with 11 bases in between. Germline lookup yields CDR1 SGHDT and CDR2 YYEEEE. The CDR3 extends over 14 amino acids. The CDR3 nucleotides read TGTGCCAGCAGCTTAGACAGGTTGGACTATGGCTACACCTTC. Protein sequence: CASSLDRLDYGYTF.

This clone was observed a single time. This chain connects TRBV5-6 to TRBJ2-7; tentatively, D is TRBD1 (6 bases). Germline loops: CDR1 SGHDT, CDR2 YYEEEE. V gave up 3 bases and J gave up 2 bases, with 12 bases separating them. This CDR3 has 14 residues. The CDR3 loop reads CASSYTDSTYEQYF. CDR3 nucleotide sequence: TGTGCCAGCAGCTATACGGACAGCACCTACGAGCAGTACTTC.

The chain joins TRBV19 to TRBJ2-5, with TRBD1 matching over 9 bases. The length of the CDR3 is 13 residues. Germline V gene lookup returns CDR1 LNHDA and CDR2 SQIVND (reference sequence). J was trimmed by 1 base and V by 9 bases; bases with no gene match: 3. CDR3 in amino acids: CASWGQGQETQYF. The CDR3 region has the DNA TGTGCCAGCTGGGGACAGGGCCAAGAGACCCAGTACTTC.

This clone came up once. The rearrangement links TRBV6-1 to TRBJ2-1; D remains unclear. This CDR3 contains 13 residues. The V end lost 2 bases, the J end lost 8 bases, and 10 bases lay between the germline ends. Germline V CDR1 and CDR2: MNHNS, SASEGT. Here the CDR3 DNA reads TGTGCCAGCAGTGAAATCCCGGACCATGAGCAGTTCTTC. Protein: CASSEIPDHEQFF.

J is TRBJ2-3 and V is TRBV19; possible D gene TRBD2, 7 bases. Germline assignment: CDR1 LNHDA and CDR2 SQIVND (reference sequence). Between the trimmed V and J ends, which lost 2 bases and 3 bases, there was a span of 18 bases. This CDR3 region has 17 residues. Written as DNA, the CDR3 is TGTGCCAGTAGTATAAGCCTGGGGGGGGCCGGTACAGATACGCAGTATTTT. Protein product: CASSISLGGAGTDTQYF.